The 7 T cell receptor beta chains below all came from one sample that was sequenced in a study of T cell clones after liver transplantation. Data came from immunoSEQ multiplex PCR; TCRdb stores just in-frame clones and leaves some out. The sample holds several thousand clones, 70% to 80% seen once. Sequences were derived from CD8+ T cells from blood, sampled 24 months after liver transplant. These receptors were obtained from a human patient who received a liver transplant. Some T cells may originate from the graft donor.

The gene calls are TRBV2 and TRBJ1-6; TRBD1 might be the D (6 bases). Trimming removed 2 bases at V and 10 bases at J, with 12 bases between. Germline loops: CDR1 SNHLY, CDR2 FYNNEI. The CDR3 has 14 residues. The DNA of the CDR3 is TGTGCCAGCAGTGAATGGGGGCGGGGGTCACCCCTCCACTTT. Its protein is CASSEWGRGSPLHF.

This sequence joins TRBV19 and TRBJ2-1, with TRBD1 matching over 12 bases. The CDR3 length is 16 residues. In germline, CDR1 is LNHDA, CDR2 SQIVND (reference sequence). V was pared by 3 bases and J by 8 bases, with 8 bases of the junction left unmatched. For the CDR3, the DNA is TGTGCCAGTAGTATCGCCGGGACAGGGGGCTTAGATGAGCAGTTCTTC. Its translation is CASSIAGTGGLDEQFF. The full variable domain, rest sourced from reference TRBV19 and TRBJ2-1, is DGGITQSPKYLFRKEGQNVTLSCEQNLNHDAMYWYRQDPGQGLRLIYYSQIVNDFQKGDIAEGYSVSREKKESFPLTVTSAQKNPTAFYLCASSIAGTGGLDEQFFGPGTRLTVL.

The chain has TRBV7-1 and TRBJ1-5; D unclear. TRBV7-1 is noted as an ORF with a role that remains uncertain. CDR3 size: 14 residues. The V end was cut by 5 bases, the J end by 4 bases, with 12 bases between. For the CDR3, the DNA is TGTGCCAGCAGCCAAGAGGAACCAAATCAGCCCCAGCATTTT. This translates into CASSQEEPNQPQHF.

The chain links TRBV27 to TRBJ2-7, with 11 bases matching TRBD2. This CDR3 region has 15 residues. Unmatched junction bases numbered 6, after V lost 4 bases and J lost 4 bases. Per germline, CDR1 MNHEY and CDR2 SMNVEV (reference sequence). CDR3 coding DNA: TGTGCCAGCAGTTCGCTTACTAGCGGGGGATACGAGCAGTACTTC. Translating it yields CASSSLTSGGYEQYF.

This chain links TRBV4-2 with TRBJ1-1; weak D call: TRBD1 (6 bases). The CDR3 has 15 residues. Germline V gives CDR1 LGHNA, CDR2 YNFKEQ. V was cut by 0 bases and J by 4 bases, with 12 bases left in between. Here the CDR3 DNA reads TGTGCCAGCAGCCAAGATACGGGGGCGCCCACTGAAGCTTTCTTT. Protein product: CASSQDTGAPTEAFF.

This clone was counted once. The chain links TRBV5-6 to TRBJ2-3; 12 bases are shared with TRBD2. The CDR3 totals 17 residues. Per the germline V gene, CDR1 is SGHDT and CDR2 is YYEEEE. J was trimmed by 2 bases and V by 0 bases; bases with no gene match: 4. As DNA, the CDR3 is TGTGCCAGCAGCTTGGGACTAGCGGGGGTAGTCACAGATACGCAGTATTTT. Encoded protein: CASSLGLAGVVTDTQYF.

V usage is TRBV5-6 and J usage is TRBJ2-3, with a tentative D call TRBD2 (6 bases). Germline V gene data show CDR1 as SGHDT and CDR2 as YYEEEE. V lost 5 bases, J lost 4 bases, and 14 bases lay in between. The CDR3 spans 14 residues. CDR3 sequence (DNA): TGTGCCAGCAGTTCGGGAGCCTTCCCAGATACGCAGTATTTT. The encoded protein is CASSSGAFPDTQYF.